The 29 T cell receptor beta chains below were found in one sample sequenced in a study of T cells generated in artificial thymic organoids. Separate semi-nested PCRs amplified TCRalpha and TCRbeta libraries using constant-region reverse primers in TRAC or TRBC. One entry per CDR3 protein results from TCRdb running MiXCR on the 5' RACE reads. The repertoire holds roughly 2,500 distinct CDR3 sequences, with around 11% as singletons. The sample taken for sequencing was naive CD8+ T cells from the thymus. Subset: CD3+TCRalphabeta+CD8SP T cells; for blood, CD45RO-CCR7+ naive CD8+ T cells. The receptors derive from a human donor who gave cord blood stem cells for thymic organoid culture, a cardiac surgery patient who gave postnatal thymus, or a blood donor (not recorded which).

By share, this clonotype ranks as medium-sized (0.01 to 0.1%). The chain joins TRBV20-1 to TRBJ1-2; TRBD1 is a possible D gene (5 bases). The V and J ends lost 6 bases and 8 bases respectively, with 19 bases between them. Germline loops: CDR1 DFQATT, CDR2 SNEGSKA (reference sequence). This CDR3 contains 13 residues. The DNA of the CDR3 is TGCAGTGCCTATGGGGCCCCCGGCGGGGGCTACACCTTC. Translated, it gives CSAYGAPGGGYTF.

Within the sample, this clonotype is medium-sized. The chain links TRBV28 to TRBJ2-3; 8 bases match TRBD2. V trimming: 2 bases; J trimming: 3 bases; junction bases outside the gene matches: 16. The germline V gene encodes CDR1 MDHEN and CDR2 SYDVKM. There are 19 residues in the CDR3. The CDR3 DNA is TGTGCCAGCAGTTTAGTCCCACCCGGACTAGCCTGGTTGACAGATACGCAGTATTTT. It codes for CASSLVPPGLAWLTDTQYF.

By sample fraction, this clonotype is medium-sized. The V gene is TRBV12-3 or TRBV12-4, the J gene TRBJ1-1; TRBD1 is a possible D gene (6 bases). V was clipped by 5 bases and J by 0 bases, with 13 bases between them. The CDR3 runs to 15 residues. The chain's CDR3 is CASSRRGAMNTEAFF. Written as DNA, the CDR3 is TGTGCCAGCAGTCGCAGGGGAGCCATGAACACTGAAGCTTTCTTT.

The chain links TRBV12-3 or TRBV12-4 to TRBJ2-2, with D uncertain. The CDR3 runs to 12 residues. The germline V and J ends were trimmed by 5 bases and 6 bases, with 7 bases remaining between them. The CDR3 DNA follows: TGTGCCAGCAGTCCCTCACCCGGGGAGCTGTTTTTT. This codes for CASSPSPGELFF.

Sample share makes this clonotype medium-sized (0.01 to 0.1%). The chain has TRBV4-1 and TRBJ1-4; D is undetermined. The CDR3 extends over 13 amino acids. CDR1 and CDR2 from the germline V gene are MGHRA and YSYEKL. V gave up 0 bases and J gave up 8 bases, with 7 bases separating them. The CDR3 here is CASSQEMTEKLFF. In nucleotides, the CDR3 is TGCGCCAGCAGCCAAGAGATGACCGAAAAACTGTTTTTT.

This clonotype is termed medium-sized. This chain joins TRBV27 and TRBJ1-1, with D unclear. Trimming left V 5 bases short and J 5 bases short, with 15 bases between. The CDR3 has 14 residues. CDR1 and CDR2 from the germline V gene are MNHEY and SMNVEV (reference sequence). The CDR3 reads CASSPYRVGTEAFF. CDR3 coding DNA: TGTGCCAGCAGTCCCTATAGGGTCGGGACTGAAGCTTTCTTT.

By sample share, this clonotype is large. The chain links TRBV7-6 to TRBJ2-1, with 13 bases matching TRBD2. The length of the CDR3 is 16 residues. Germline assignment: CDR1 SGHVS and CDR2 FNYEAQ. With V trimmed by 5 bases and J by 10 bases, 11 bases remained unmatched. The CDR3 nucleotides read TGTGCCAGCAGCCCATTTGGACTAGCGGGAGTGGGAGAGCAGTTCTTC. Translation gives CASSPFGLAGVGEQFF. The full variable domain, rest sourced from reference TRBV7-6 and TRBJ2-1, is GAGVSQSPRYKVTKRGQDVALRCDPISGHVSLYWYRQALGQGPEFLTYFNYEAQQDKSGLPNDRFSAERPEGSISTLTIQRTEQRDSAMYRCASSPFGLAGVGEQFFGPGTRLTVL.

This clonotype is labeled large. This rearrangement joins TRBV5-8 to TRBJ2-1, with 8 bases lining up with TRBD2. There are 15 residues in the CDR3. Germline CDR1 SGHTS, CDR2 YDEGEE. The trim removed 10 bases at V and 3 bases at J, leaving 12 bases unmatched. The CDR3 sequence is CAGNKLAVYYNEQFF. DNA of the CDR3: TGTGCCGGGAATAAACTAGCGGTCTACTACAATGAGCAGTTCTTC.

By sample share, this clonotype is medium-sized. This chain joins TRBV5-1 and TRBJ2-3; D is possibly TRBD2 (5 bases). CDR3 size: 16 residues. Per germline, CDR1 SGHRS and CDR2 YFSETQ. V was pared by 3 bases and J by 4 bases, with 18 bases between. The DNA of the CDR3 is TGCGCCAGCAGCTCCCGGCCGGACTGGGGTCCAGATACGCAGTATTTT. This codes for CASSSRPDWGPDTQYF.

By sample fraction, this clonotype is large. This chain links TRBV20-1 with TRBJ2-3; TRBD2 matches at 8 bases. Per germline, CDR1 DFQATT and CDR2 SNEGSKA (reference sequence). V was pared by 1 base and J by 6 bases, with 6 bases of the junction left unmatched. The CDR3 has 14 amino acids. The chain's CDR3 is CSARVAGGWDTQYF. CDR3 nucleotide sequence: TGCAGTGCTAGAGTGGCGGGGGGTTGGGATACGCAGTATTTT.

The rearrangement links TRBV9 to TRBJ2-3, with TRBD2 matching 16 bases. Germline CDR1 and CDR2: SGDLS and YYNGEE. The CDR3 runs 16 residues. The V and J ends lost 5 bases and 6 bases, in that order; junction bases with no gene match: 6. CDR3 region: CASRGLAGGPEDTQYF. CDR3 DNA: TGTGCCAGCAGGGGACTAGCGGGAGGGCCGGAGGATACGCAGTATTTT. Looking up the rest from reference TRBV9 and TRBJ2-3 gives the full variable domain: DSGVTQTPKHLITATGQRVTLRCSPRSGDLSVYWYQQSLDQGLQFLIQYYNGEERAKGNILERFSAQQFPDLHSELNLSSLELGDSALYFCASRGLAGGPEDTQYFGPGTRLTVL.

By sample fraction, this clonotype is medium-sized. The chain couples TRBV5-1 to TRBJ2-1; 11 positions match TRBD2. CDR3 length: 16 residues. J gave up 10 bases and V 1 base, and 10 bases lay outside the gene matches. CDR1 SGHRS and CDR2 YFSETQ come from the germline V gene. The CDR3 nucleotides read TGCGCCAGCAGCTTGACTAGCGGGAGACTCGTTCGAGAGCAGTTCTTC. Its translation: CASSLTSGRLVREQFF. Using reference TRBV5-1 and TRBJ2-1 for the parts outside the CDR3, the full variable domain is KAGVTQTPRYLIKTRGQQVTLSCSPISGHRSVSWYQQTPGQGLQFLFEYFSETQRNKGNFPGRFSGRQFSNSRSEMNVSTLELGDSALYLCASSLTSGRLVREQFFGPGTRLTVL.

By frequency in the sample, this clonotype is medium-sized. V and J are TRBV12-3 or TRBV12-4 and TRBJ1-5, with D uncertain. CDR3 length: 15 amino acids. The V and J ends lost 2 bases and 4 bases respectively, with 12 bases between them. This chain's CDR3 is CASSLKLVLNQPQHF. CDR3 coding DNA: TGTGCCAGCAGTTTAAAGTTGGTTCTGAATCAGCCCCAGCATTTT.

The sample holds a few counts of this clonotype. A much bigger clone sits one base away, suggesting this may be a read error. V is TRBV28 and J is TRBJ2-5, with D unclear. V was clipped by 11 bases and J by 7 bases, with 20 bases between them. CDR1 MDHEN and CDR2 SYDVKM come from the germline V gene. The CDR3 loop spans 13 amino acids. This CDR3 is CAGQDPRIVTQYF. Here the CDR3 DNA reads TGTGCCGGTCAAGACCCCCGTATTGTGACCCAGTACTTC.

In this sample, this clonotype turned up a few times. The chain carries TRBV27 and TRBJ2-7; D is unresolved. V was clipped by 4 bases and J by 3 bases, with 10 bases between them. CDR1 and CDR2 (germline): MNHEY, SMNVEV (reference sequence). The CDR3 totals 13 residues. The chain's CDR3 is CASSYGSNYEQYF. CDR3 nucleotide sequence: TGTGCCAGCAGTTACGGTAGCAACTACGAGCAGTACTTC.

Remarks on this clonotype: This sequence may be a read error, since a much larger clone differs from it by one base. The CDR3: CASRSGTGDEELFF. For the CDR3, the DNA is TGCGCCAGCAGATCCGGGACAGGGGATGAAGAACTGTTTTTT. This rearrangement joins TRBV4-1 to TRBJ1-4, with 10 bases aligning to TRBD1. The germline V gene has CDR1 MGHRA and CDR2 YSYEKL. The CDR3 has 14 amino acids.

Within the sample, this clonotype is medium-sized (0.01 to 0.1%). The chain recombines TRBV4-2 with TRBJ2-7, with no clear D. This CDR3 spans 13 amino acids. Germline V lookup: CDR1 LGHNA, CDR2 YNFKEQ. V lost 6 bases, J lost 5 bases, and 14 bases lay in between. The CDR3: CASSLSRVHEQYF. The CDR3 DNA reads as TGTGCCAGCAGTCTAAGTAGAGTACACGAGCAGTACTTC.

The J gene is TRBJ2-7, the V gene TRBV13; 14 bases line up with TRBD2. With 5 bases clipped from V and 4 bases from J, the junction kept 4 bases outside the gene matches. Germline V gene data show CDR1 as PRHDT and CDR2 as FYEKMQ (reference sequence). The CDR3 spans 15 residues. CDR3 in amino acids: CASSETSGREYEQYF. The CDR3 DNA reads as TGTGCCAGCAGCGAGACTAGCGGGAGGGAGTACGAGCAGTACTTC.

This clonotype counts as medium-sized. The V and J genes are TRBV4-1 and TRBJ2-1, with TRBD2 matching over 11 bases. Per germline, CDR1 MGHRA and CDR2 YSYEKL. V lost 2 bases, J lost 2 bases, and 11 bases stayed unmatched. The CDR3 contains 19 residues. CDR3 loop: CASSQLAGGVQNPYNEQFF. CDR3 sequence (DNA): TGCGCCAGCAGCCAACTAGCGGGGGGTGTACAGAACCCCTACAATGAGCAGTTCTTC.

This clonotype is labeled medium-sized. The J gene is TRBJ1-1, the V gene TRBV4-1; D not resolved. Germline V CDR1 and CDR2: MGHRA, YSYEKL. CDR3 size: 16 residues. V was pared by 1 base and J by 0 bases, with 12 bases between. The CDR3 sequence: CASSQVALDLNTEAFF. The DNA for the CDR3 is TGCGCCAGCAGCCAAGTGGCCCTAGACCTGAACACTGAAGCTTTCTTT.

This clonotype was seen more than once but under ten times. The chain carries TRBV25-1 and TRBJ1-2; D is uncertain. The V end lost 4 bases, the J end lost 6 bases, and 9 bases lay between the germline ends. This CDR3 region has 12 residues. The V gene's germline CDR1 is MGHDK and CDR2 SYGVNS. The CDR3, as DNA: TGTGCCAGCAGTGCCTTTGGGGATGGCTACACCTTC. It specifies CASSAFGDGYTF.

This clonotype was observed a handful of times. The chain joins TRBV12-3 or TRBV12-4 to TRBJ1-6, with 7 bases identical to TRBD1. Germline trimming cut 6 bases from V and 10 bases from J; bases unmatched to any gene: 9. There are 14 residues in the CDR3. The CDR3: CASSRRDRVSPLHF. The CDR3 coding sequence is TGTGCCAGCAGCCGTAGGGACAGAGTGTCACCCCTCCACTTT.

A few counts support this clonotype. The chain recombines TRBV6-5 with TRBJ1-2; D is unclear. Trimming removed 7 bases from V and 8 bases from J, with 11 bases in between. CDR1 and CDR2 (germline): MNHEY, SVGAGI. The CDR3 contains 11 residues. CDR3: CASIGLGGYTF. In DNA, the CDR3 is TGTGCCAGCATCGGATTAGGGGGCTACACCTTC.

By sample fraction, this clonotype is medium-sized. The chain couples TRBV9 to TRBJ2-1; the D gene is possibly TRBD2 (5 bases). Per germline, CDR1 SGDLS and CDR2 YYNGEE. The V end lost 0 bases, the J end lost 2 bases, and 15 bases lay between the germline ends. CDR3 length: 17 amino acids. The CDR3 nucleotides read TGTGCCAGCAGCGTAGAGGGAGTAGTCATTGCCTACAATGAGCAGTTCTTC. Protein product: CASSVEGVVIAYNEQFF.

With regard to this clonotype: This sequence may be a read error, since a much larger clone differs from it by one base. The CDR3 ends on some other residue instead of the conserved phenylalanine or tryptophan, so this is likely a read error. The CDR3 loop reads CASSFIRGINYGYTS. CDR3 sequence (DNA): TGTGCCAGCAGTTTCATCAGGGGTATTAACTATGGCTACACCTCC. V gene TRBV27 combines with J gene TRBJ1-2, with D possibly TRBD1 on 6 matching bases. Looked up from germline, CDR1 is MNHEY and CDR2 is SMNVEV (reference sequence). The CDR3 totals 15 residues. Between the trimmed V and J ends, which lost 3 bases and 1 base, there was a span of 12 bases.

This clonotype ranks as medium-sized. V is TRBV4-1 and J is TRBJ2-1; TRBD2 aligns across 11 bases. The CDR3 covers 17 residues. Germline values: CDR1 MGHRA, CDR2 YSYEKL. V lost 0 bases and J lost 3; bases outside the gene matches: 4. CDR3 sequence (DNA): TGCGCCAGCAGCCAAGATCCAGGGACTAGCGGCTACAATGAGCAGTTCTTC. This sequence encodes CASSQDPGTSGYNEQFF.

This clonotype qualifies as medium-sized. J is TRBJ2-7 and V is TRBV12-3 or TRBV12-4; D call uncertain. The CDR3 length is 13 residues. Between the trimmed V and J ends, which lost 6 bases and 2 bases, there was a span of 11 bases. CDR3 protein: CASSPATPYEQYF. The CDR3 DNA reads TGTGCCAGCAGCCCGGCCACGCCCTACGAGCAGTACTTC.

In this sample, this clonotype is medium-sized. The V gene is TRBV12-3 or TRBV12-4, the J gene TRBJ2-1; possible D gene TRBD2, 6 bases. CDR3 length: 14 residues. V lost 4 bases and J lost 9, with 16 bases in between. The CDR3, as DNA: TGTGCCAGCAGTTACGGGAGCCTTAGCGGTGAGCAGTTCTTC. Its translation: CASSYGSLSGEQFF.

This clonotype is termed medium-sized. Written as DNA, the CDR3 is TGTGCCACCGGTGGCTCCTCAGGGGACACTGAAGCTTTCTTT. Translating gives CATGGSSGDTEAFF. The chain employs TRBV5-4 and TRBJ1-1; maybe TRBD1 (6 bases). The V end was cut by 9 bases, the J end by 3 bases, with 18 bases between. The germline V gene has CDR1 SGHNT and CDR2 YYREEE (reference sequence). The CDR3 loop spans 14 amino acids.